The 25 T cell receptor beta chains presented below share a single source sample, sequenced in a study of blood T cell repertoires in COVID-19. Measured with immunoSEQ multiplex PCR; TCRdb has only the in-frame clones, and not every one. The sample shows 130,000 to 150,000 clones, 70% to 90% of them seen only once. Sequenced: peripheral blood. Source of these receptors: a man between 65 and 79 years old with acute or convalescent COVID-19.

The V gene is TRBV19, the J gene TRBJ2-1; possibly TRBD2 for D (5 bases). The V end was cut by 3 bases, the J end by 3 bases, with 9 bases between. Germline loops: CDR1 LNHDA, CDR2 SQIVND (reference sequence). The CDR3 contains 14 residues. As DNA, the CDR3 is TGTGCCAGTAGTATGGTAGCGTTCTACAATGAGCAGTTCTTC. It yields the protein CASSMVAFYNEQFF.

The gene calls are TRBV10-1 and TRBJ2-1; TRBD1 matches at 8 bases. The V segment lost 7 bases and the J segment 3 bases; nucleotides outside the gene matches: 5. In germline, CDR1 is WNHNN, CDR2 SYGVQD (reference sequence). This CDR3 comprises 14 residues. The chain's CDR3 is CASNPGQGYNEQFF. The CDR3, as DNA: TGCGCCAGCAACCCAGGACAGGGCTACAATGAGCAGTTCTTC.

This chain links TRBV21-1 with TRBJ2-1; TRBD2 was called by the table and not checked on the DNA. TRBV21-1 represents a pseudogene. The CDR3 totals 16 residues. The CDR3 region has the DNA TGTGCCAGCAGGAAGACTACCTACCAAGCATACAATGAGCAGTTCTTC. Translation: CASRKTTYQAYNEQFF.

This clone was recorded a few times. V usage is TRBV7-3 and J usage is TRBJ2-7; 7 bases line up with TRBD1. The CDR3 is 14 amino acids. Germline assignment: CDR1 SGHTA and CDR2 FQGTGA. Trimming at V came to 2 bases and at J to 2 bases, leaving 3 bases not matched to a gene. The CDR3 nucleotides read TGTGCCAGCAGCTTAGCGACAGGGCCCTACGAGCAGTACTTC. It codes for CASSLATGPYEQYF. Based on the CDR3 plus reference TRBV7-3 and TRBJ2-7, the full variable domain is GAGVSQTPSNKVTEKGKYVELRCDPISGHTALYWYRQSLGQGPEFLIYFQGTGAADDSGLPNDRFFAVRPEGSVSTLKIQRTERGDSAVYLCASSLATGPYEQYFGPGTRLTVT.

V gene TRBV5-1 combines with J gene TRBJ1-1; TRBD1 matches at 7 bases. The V segment lost 3 bases and the J segment 0 bases; nucleotides outside the gene matches: 5. Germline CDR1 and CDR2: SGHRS and YFSETQ. The CDR3 has 15 amino acids. The CDR3 loop reads CASSSLTGLNTEAFF. The CDR3 bases are TGCGCCAGCAGCTCTCTGACAGGGCTGAACACTGAAGCTTTCTTT.

This chain links TRBV7-8 with TRBJ1-6, with TRBD1 matching over 11 bases. V lost 5 bases, J lost 6 bases, and 6 bases stayed unmatched. CDR1 SGHVS and CDR2 FQNEAQ come from the germline V gene. The CDR3 is 16 residues long. CDR3 region: CASSPGQGASNSPLHF. CDR3 DNA: TGTGCCAGCAGCCCCGGACAGGGGGCGAGTAATTCACCCCTCCACTTT.

The CDR3 bases are TGTGCCAGCAGCCCGGACACCAGCGAGTACAATGAGCAGTTCTTC. This encodes CASSPDTSEYNEQFF. The chain links TRBV5-4 to TRBJ2-1; D possibly corresponds to TRBD1 (5 bases). The CDR3 extends over 15 amino acids. Germline assignment: CDR1 SGHNT and CDR2 YYREEE (reference sequence). The V and J ends lost 4 bases and 4 bases respectively, with 15 bases between them.

About this clone itself: Other DNA sequences from this sample encode an identical CDR3 as well. The chain has TRBV3-1 (or the pseudogene TRBV3-2) and TRBJ2-5; 9 nucleotides match TRBD2. The junction had 1 base not matched to a gene; V was cut back by 0 bases and J by 5 bases. Per the germline V gene, CDR1 is LGHDT and CDR2 is YNNKEL (reference sequence). The CDR3 is 14 residues long. As DNA, the CDR3 is TGTGCCAGCAGCCAAGACACTAGCGGGGAGACCCAGTACTTC. Amino acids: CASSQDTSGETQYF.

The CDR3 region is CASSKDYYSNQPQHF. The CDR3, as DNA: TGTGCCAGCAGCAAAGACTACTATAGCAATCAGCCCCAGCATTTT. The chain uses TRBV6-5 and TRBJ1-5; D is uncertain. Between the trimmed V and J ends, which lost 6 bases and 0 bases, there was a span of 12 bases. Germline V gene data show CDR1 as MNHEY and CDR2 as SVGAGI. CDR3 length: 15 amino acids.

The chain employs TRBV6-5 and TRBJ1-2; a possible D gene is TRBD1 (5 bases). This CDR3 contains 11 residues. The V gene's germline CDR1 is MNHEY and CDR2 SVGAGI. The V end lost 2 bases, the J end lost 7 bases, and 5 bases lay between the germline ends. DNA of the CDR3: TGTGCCAGCAGTTACGGGGCTGGCTACACCTTC. Encoded protein: CASSYGAGYTF.

This chain links TRBV12-5 with TRBJ2-7; 9 bases fit TRBD1. The CDR3 contains 17 residues. After removal of 5 bases from V and 2 bases from J, the junction contained 13 bases not matched to a gene. CDR1 and CDR2 (germline): LGHNT, FRNRAP. DNA for the CDR3: TGTGCTAGTGGTCCTTCGACCGGGACAGGGATAACCTACGAGCAGTACTTC. Translated: CASGPSTGTGITYEQYF.

V is TRBV19 and J is TRBJ2-7, with D uncertain. Germline CDR1 LNHDA, CDR2 SQIVND (reference sequence). The CDR3 covers 13 residues. The V gene lost 4 bases and the J gene lost 2 bases, with 9 bases spanning the gap. DNA for the CDR3: TGTGCCAGTAGTAAGAGACAAGCCTACGAGCAGTACTTC. It specifies CASSKRQAYEQYF.

V usage is TRBV11-2 and J usage is TRBJ1-2; no definite D call. CDR1 and CDR2 from the germline V gene are SGHAT and FQNNGV. The CDR3 runs to 13 residues. Trimming removed 1 base at V and 3 bases at J, with 6 bases between. For the CDR3, the DNA is TGTGCCAGCAGCTTAGCACGAGACTATGGCTACACCTTC. Amino acids: CASSLARDYGYTF.

The chain combines TRBV30 with TRBJ2-1, with D maybe TRBD2 (6 bases). Trimming cost V 5 bases and J 5 bases, with 16 bases left between them. The CDR3 loop spans 14 amino acids. Germline V gene lookup returns CDR1 GTSNPN and CDR2 SVGIG (reference sequence). CDR3 amino acids: CAWGAGRLNNEQFF. The DNA of the CDR3 is TGTGCCTGGGGGGCGGGGAGACTGAACAATGAGCAGTTCTTC.

This clone has just a few counts. This chain joins TRBV5-1 and TRBJ1-5; 10 nucleotides align to TRBD1. CDR3 size: 15 residues. V shed 2 bases and J 2 bases; nucleotides not matched to a gene: 1. CDR1 is SGHRS, CDR2 YFSETQ, per germline. CDR3 region: CASSFGTGGNQPQHF. The CDR3 DNA follows: TGCGCCAGCAGCTTCGGGACAGGGGGCAATCAGCCCCAGCATTTT.

This rearrangement joins TRBV13 to TRBJ2-2, with 8 positions matching TRBD2. The CDR3 has 21 amino acids. J was trimmed by 0 bases and V by 5 bases; bases with no gene match: 20. Germline assignment: CDR1 PRHDT and CDR2 FYEKMQ (reference sequence). In DNA, the CDR3 is TGTGCCAGCAGCCCCACTCGGGAGCGGGGGATAACCGGGGCGAACACCGGGGAGCTGTTTTTT. This codes for CASSPTRERGITGANTGELFF.

This chain connects TRBV12-2 to TRBJ1-5; the table's TRBD1 call for D was not verified on the DNA. TRBV12-2 is termed a pseudogene. The CDR3 is 17 amino acids. The CDR3 DNA reads as TGTGCAAGTCGCTTAGAGGAGGTCAGGGGGCCCGATCAGCCCCAGCATTTT. Amino acid sequence: CASRLEEVRGPDQPQHF.

This chain uses TRBV28 with TRBJ1-2, with 7 bases that match TRBD1. The CDR3 has 13 amino acids. The J segment lost 4 bases and the V segment lost 7 bases, leaving 6 bases of the junction unmatched. CDR1 is MDHEN and CDR2 is SYDVKM in the germline V gene. DNA of the CDR3: TGTGCCAGCACCTTACAGGGGAGCTATGGCTACACCTTC. It encodes CASTLQGSYGYTF.

The chain uses TRBV6-2 or TRBV6-3 and TRBJ2-5, with D perhaps matching TRBD2 (6 bases). V was pared by 2 bases and J by 0 bases, with 16 bases between. Germline V gene sequence: CDR1 MNHEY, CDR2 SVGEGT. The CDR3 totals 17 residues. DNA of the CDR3: TGTGCCAGCAGTTACCCGGGACTGAGGTTGCACCAAGAGACCCAGTACTTC. This codes for CASSYPGLRLHQETQYF.

J is TRBJ1-4 and V is TRBV11-2; a possible D gene is TRBD1 (5 bases). The CDR3 has 15 residues. Germline CDR1 SGHAT, CDR2 FQNNGV. V was cut by 5 bases and J by 0 bases, with 10 bases left in between. The CDR3 DNA reads TGTGCCAGCAGCATACAGGCTGCAACTAATGAAAAACTGTTTTTT. Encoded protein: CASSIQAATNEKLFF.

The chain recombines TRBV28 with TRBJ1-2, with D uncertain. Germline V gives CDR1 MDHEN, CDR2 SYDVKM. The CDR3 covers 13 residues. V dropped 8 bases and J dropped 5 bases, with 15 bases sitting between them. The CDR3 loop is CASRKSGDYGYTF. CDR3 nucleotides: TGTGCCAGCCGTAAAAGCGGGGATTATGGCTACACCTTC.

The V call is TRBV27, the J call TRBJ2-1, with TRBD1 as a possible D gene (6 bases). The V end was cut by 4 bases, the J end by 7 bases, with 11 bases between. This CDR3 is 13 amino acids long. Germline V gene data show CDR1 as MNHEY and CDR2 as SMNVEV (reference sequence). CDR3 sequence: CASSWDMGNEQFF. The CDR3 DNA reads TGTGCCAGCAGTTGGGACATGGGGAATGAGCAGTTCTTC.

V usage is TRBV5-1 and J usage is TRBJ1-5; D is possibly TRBD1 (6 bases). Germline CDR1 SGHRS, CDR2 YFSETQ. There are 15 residues in the CDR3. The V end was cut by 0 bases, the J end by 3 bases, with 10 bases between. The CDR3 region is CASSLGGQVNQPQHF. As DNA, the CDR3 is TGCGCCAGCAGCTTGGGGGGGCAGGTCAATCAGCCCCAGCATTTT.

The rearrangement joins TRBV5-1 to TRBJ2-5; tentatively, D is TRBD1 (6 bases). CDR3 length: 14 amino acids. V lost 1 base and J lost 5, with 12 bases in between. Germline loops: CDR1 SGHRS, CDR2 YFSETQ. The DNA for the CDR3 is TGCGCCAGCAGCTTGAATGGGGGCGCCGAGACCCAGTACTTC. Its translation: CASSLNGGAETQYF.

CDR3 bases: TGTGCCAGCAGCTTAACCAGGAGGGACGAGCAGTACTTC. Translation gives CASSLTRRDEQYF. V is TRBV11-2 and J is TRBJ2-7; TRBD2 might be the D (6 bases). The CDR3 extends over 13 amino acids. Per the germline V gene, CDR1 is SGHAT and CDR2 is FQNNGV. V dropped 2 bases and J dropped 5 bases, with 10 bases sitting between them. The full variable domain, rest sourced from reference TRBV11-2 and TRBJ2-7, is EAGVAQSPRYKIIEKRQSVAFWCNPISGHATLYWYQQILGQGPKLLIQFQNNGVVDDSQLPKDRFSAERLKGVDSTLKIQPAKLEDSAVYLCASSLTRRDEQYFGPGTRLTVT.